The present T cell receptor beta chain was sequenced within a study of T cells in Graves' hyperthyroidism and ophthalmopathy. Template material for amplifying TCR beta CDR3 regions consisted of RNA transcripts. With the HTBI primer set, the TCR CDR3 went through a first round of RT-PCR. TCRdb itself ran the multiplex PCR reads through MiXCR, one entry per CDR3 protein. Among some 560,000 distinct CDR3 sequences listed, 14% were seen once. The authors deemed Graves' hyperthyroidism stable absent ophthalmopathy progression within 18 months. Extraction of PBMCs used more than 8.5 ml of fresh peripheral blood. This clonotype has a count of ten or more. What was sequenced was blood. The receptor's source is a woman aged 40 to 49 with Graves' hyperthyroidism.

The CDR3 loop is CASSRQGSETQYF. The CDR3 DNA reads TGTGCCAGCAGCCGACAGGGATCGGAGACCCAGTACTTC. The rearrangement links TRBV7-2 to TRBJ2-5; 7 bases align to TRBD1. Trimming cost V 5 bases and J 5 bases; bases outside gene matches: 5. The CDR3 consists of 13 residues. CDR1 is SGHTA, CDR2 FQGNSA, per germline.